The subject of this entry is one T cell receptor (beta chain). Stated treatment: around 19 received Ad26.COV2.S at low or high dose, single or two shots; about 5 received placebo; per-sample allocation not given. Material that was analyzed had been drawn on day 63 after the first vaccine or placebo injection. The method was immunoSEQ multiplex PCR; TCRdb's version includes in-frame clones alone and lacks a portion of them. Found here are approximately 460,000 clones, about 88% of them singletons; the top ten hold 1.7%. From germline, CDR1 is GTSNPN and CDR2 SVGIG (reference sequence). This CDR3 has 19 residues. Trimming at V came to 3 bases and at J to 0 bases, leaving 16 bases not matched to a gene. The sample comes from a study of Ad26.COV2.S vaccination and SARS-CoV-2 variants.

The receptor's source is a person between 18 and 65 years old who received the Ad26.COV2.S COVID-19 vaccine or a placebo. The sequences come from peripheral blood, collected in a trial of Ad26.COV2.S vaccine versus placebo. V gene TRBV30 combines with J gene TRBJ2-1; TRBD2 matches 8 bases. The CDR3 loop reads CAWSGMGRGEPSSYNEQFF. As DNA, the CDR3 is TGTGCCTGGAGCGGGATGGGGCGGGGGGAACCTAGCTCCTACAATGAGCAGTTCTTC.